The rows below give T cell receptor beta chains drawn from one sample of a study of coeliac disease. Some clones are missing from TCRdb's copy, which holds only in-frame ones; the method was immunoSEQ multiplex PCR. The table lists about 4,700 clones, 60% to 80% of them singletons, with about 11% in the top ten. The sample taken for sequencing was lamina propria lymphocytes from the gut. The receptors shown here come from an older woman with celiac disease. The CDR3 runs from the conserved cysteine through the conserved F or W. The D gene is left open where the match is weak. Size is stated for part of the rows, as once, few or many counts, or as a class when the clone is expanded.

D gene: NA; clone size: once; V gene: TRBV7-2; J gene: TRBJ2-1; CDR3 DNA: TGTGCCAGCAGCTTAGAATGGTCGAGCTCCTACAATGAGCAGTTCTTC; CDR3 protein: CASSLEWSSSYNEQFF
D gene: NA; clone size: NA; V gene: TRBV5-8; J gene: TRBJ1-6; CDR3 DNA: TGTGCCAGCAGCTTGGACTCGAGCCATAATTCACCCCTCCACTTT; CDR3 protein: CASSLDSSHNSPLHF
D gene: NA; clone size: few; V gene: TRBV30; J gene: TRBJ2-1; CDR3 DNA: TGTGCCTGGACCAAAATAGTCCACAATGAGCAGTTCTTC; CDR3 protein: CAWTKIVHNEQFF
D gene: NA; clone size: once; V gene: TRBV29-1; J gene: TRBJ1-1; CDR3 DNA: TGCAGCGCAATCCTGAACACTGAAGCTTTCTTT; CDR3 protein: CSAILNTEAFF
D gene: NA; clone size: NA; V gene: TRBV6-5; J gene: TRBJ2-1; CDR3 DNA: TGTGCCAGCAGAAACACACTATCCTCCTACAATGAGCAGTTCTTC; CDR3 protein: CASRNTLSSYNEQFF
D gene: TRBD1; clone size: few; V gene: TRBV6-5; J gene: TRBJ1-3; CDR3 DNA: TGTGCCAGCAGTTACCACAGGGGCGTAGGAAACACCATATATTTT; CDR3 protein: CASSYHRGVGNTIYF
D gene: NA; clone size: NA; V gene: TRBV7-2; J gene: TRBJ1-5; CDR3 DNA: TGTGCCAGCAGCTTAGTGGGGGCGGGGGATCAGCCCCAGCATTTT; CDR3 protein: CASSLVGAGDQPQHF
D gene: NA; clone size: NA; V gene: TRBV4-3; J gene: TRBJ1-5; CDR3 DNA: TGCGCCAGCAGCCAAGATAGAACAGGGCGAGATCAGCCCCAGCATTTT; CDR3 protein: CASSQDRTGRDQPQHF
D gene: NA; clone size: NA; V gene: TRBV6-1; J gene: TRBJ1-2; CDR3 DNA: TGTGCCAGCAGTGCCAGCGAGACAGCTTCTAACTATGGCTACACCTTC; CDR3 protein: CASSASETASNYGYTF
D gene: NA; clone size: once; V gene: TRBV7-9; J gene: TRBJ2-7; CDR3 DNA: TGTGCCAGCAGCTTACAGGGCTTGGAGCAGTACTTC; CDR3 protein: CASSLQGLEQYF
D gene: TRBD2; clone size: NA; V gene: TRBV10-1; J gene: TRBJ2-3; CDR3 DNA: TGCGCCAGCAGTGGGGGACTAGCGGGGATAAATACGCAGTATTTT; CDR3 protein: CASSGGLAGINTQYF